This TCR beta chain comes out of a study of cytomegalovirus exposure and HLA in healthy donors. Germline CDR1 reads SGHTA; CDR2 reads FQGNSA. Trimming removed 10 bases from V and 0 bases from J, with 10 bases in between. The CDR3 is made up of 13 amino acids. The PCR contained 60 Vbeta and 13 Jbeta primers. Assay used: immunoSEQ multiplex PCR; TCRdb lists only in-frame clones, some missing. Of roughly 110,000 clones listed, more than 70% are singletons. Sequenced input: PBMCs. This chain uses TRBV7-2 with TRBJ2-1, with D uncertain. The TCR was taken from a man aged 18 to 30 in good health and CMV-seronegative. The CDR3 region is CATRLSSYNEQFF. The DNA for the CDR3 is TGTGCCACCCGTCTGAGCTCCTACAATGAGCAGTTCTTC.